This TCR beta chain was identified in a study of regulatory T cells in long-lasting Graves disease. Study at large: The criterion for persistent Graves' disease was over 5 years of antithyroid drugs with positive TSH receptor antibodies.

The V end was cut by 7 bases, the J end by 4 bases, with 22 bases between. CDR3 size: 16 residues. Germline loops: CDR1 GTSNPN, CDR2 SVGIG (reference sequence). General study points: Persistent Graves' disease cases displayed lower TCR diversity than newly diagnosed ones.

Time point specified: persistent/refractory GD, antithyroid drugs over 5 years with positive TRAb. Making the TCR library involved RNA that had been extracted from PBMCs. Assembly of TCR beta libraries relied on iRepertoire HTBI primers together with Arm-PCR of CDR3 regions. TCRdb reprocessed the multiplex PCR reads via MiXCR and lists one record per CDR3 protein. The profile shows under 500,000 distinct CDR3 sequences, about a fifth of them singletons. As for this clonotype: Its antigen is unidentified.

J is TRBJ1-4 and V is TRBV30, with D uncertain. The sample in question was peripheral blood mononuclear cells (PBMCs), obtained when the disease was refractory, from a patient treated with antithyroid drugs. This sequence originates from a female donor with Graves disease. DNA of the CDR3: TGTGCCTCTCAATCGGTACCGGAGGGCTATAATGAAAAACTGTTTTTT. This encodes CASQSVPEGYNEKLFF.